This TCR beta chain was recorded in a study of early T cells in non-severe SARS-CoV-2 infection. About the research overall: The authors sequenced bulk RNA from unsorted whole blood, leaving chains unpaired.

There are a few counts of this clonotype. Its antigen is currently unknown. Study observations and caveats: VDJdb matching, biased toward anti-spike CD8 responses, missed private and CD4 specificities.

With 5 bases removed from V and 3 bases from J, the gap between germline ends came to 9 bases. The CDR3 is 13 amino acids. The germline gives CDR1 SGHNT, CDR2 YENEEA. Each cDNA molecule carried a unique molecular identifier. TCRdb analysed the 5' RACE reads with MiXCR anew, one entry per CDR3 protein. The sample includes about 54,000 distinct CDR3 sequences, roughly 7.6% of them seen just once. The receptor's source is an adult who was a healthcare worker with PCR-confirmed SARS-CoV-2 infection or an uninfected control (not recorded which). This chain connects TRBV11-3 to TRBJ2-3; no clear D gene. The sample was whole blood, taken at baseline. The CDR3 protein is CASSQRLTDTQYF. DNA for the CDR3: TGTGCCAGCAGCCAACGATTGACAGATACGCAGTATTTT.